Here is one T cell receptor beta chain with its context. The CDR3 extends over 14 amino acids. Trimming pared 0 bases from V and 3 bases from J, leaving 8 bases between. Germline CDR1 and CDR2: SGHRS and YFSETQ. The entry originates in a study of blood T cell repertoires in COVID-19. Study summary: The origin of the acute and convalescent COVID-19 samples was the United States, Italy and Spain. Sources were T cells, B-cell-depleted T cells, or PBMCs; the material itself was cDNA or gDNA.

Followed longitudinally, the Seattle patients had been enrolled during active infection. Per the study methods: Reference gene primers were amplified, and this amplification served to estimate nucleated cell counts. TCRdb's table, derived via immunoSEQ multiplex PCR, lists solely in-frame clones and lacks some. V and J calls and clone size follow that table, whereas D and trimming were derived from the DNA. The table shows some 200,000 clones, with around four fifths occurring only once. The sequenced sample was peripheral blood. The chain employs TRBV5-1 and TRBJ2-3; D perhaps matches TRBD1 (5 bases). The origin of this receptor is a woman in her sixties or seventies with COVID-19, enrolled during active disease. The CDR3 reads CASSLAPGTDTQYF. CDR3 nucleotide sequence: TGCGCCAGCAGCTTGGCGCCAGGGACAGATACGCAGTATTTT.